The 28 T cell receptor beta chains below were found in one sample sequenced in a study of T cell repertoires in cytomegalovirus infection. TCRdb analysed the reads with MiXCR anew, one entry per CDR3 protein. The table has 350,000 to 500,000 distinct CDR3 sequences, roughly 30% seen once. Sequencing used PBMCs. These receptors were obtained from a human donor in good health (CMV status not recorded). Some clones in this sample may be carry-over from other donors' samples.

The chain employs TRBV27 and TRBJ1-1, with unresolved D. Per the germline V gene, CDR1 is MNHEY and CDR2 is SMNVEV (reference sequence). Trimming cost V 6 bases and J 0 bases, with 11 bases left between them. The CDR3 totals 14 residues. The CDR3 reads CASRATLMNTEAFF. The CDR3 DNA follows: TGTGCCAGCAGGGCGACACTCATGAACACTGAAGCTTTCTTT.

The CDR3 here is CSATPPERANTEAFF. DNA for the CDR3: TGCAGTGCTACTCCCCCTGAGAGGGCGAACACTGAAGCTTTCTTT. This chain uses TRBV20-1 with TRBJ1-1; the D is unclear. The CDR3 length is 15 residues. Trimming cost V 4 bases and J 1 base, with 16 bases left between them. CDR1 and CDR2 (germline): DFQATT, SNEGSKA (reference sequence).

As DNA, the CDR3 is TGTGCCAGCGGATACTCGCCCGAGCAGTACTTC. Its translation: CASGYSPEQYF. This rearrangement joins TRBV27 to TRBJ2-7, with D unclear. V lost 8 bases to trimming and J lost 6 bases, with 11 bases between them. The germline CDR1 and CDR2 sequences are MNHEY and SMNVEV (reference sequence). The CDR3 spans 11 residues.

The chain couples TRBV27 to TRBJ1-2; D call uncertain. The CDR3 contains 13 residues. The germline gives CDR1 MNHEY, CDR2 SMNVEV (reference sequence). Trimming cost V 0 bases and J 8 bases, with 10 bases left between them. The CDR3, as DNA: TGTGCCAGCAGTTTATCCCGGCAGTCCGGCTACACCTTC. This sequence encodes CASSLSRQSGYTF.

This clonotype is a singleton in its sample. The chain joins TRBV12-3 or TRBV12-4 to TRBJ2-2; D is possibly TRBD1 (5 bases). V lost 10 bases, J lost 6 bases, and 18 bases lay in between. This CDR3 comprises 14 residues. CDR3: CATRWTPNPGELFF. The CDR3 region has the DNA TGTGCCACCCGGTGGACACCTAACCCCGGGGAGCTGTTTTTT.

This clonotype came up many times. This sequence joins TRBV7-2 and TRBJ1-1; tentative D call: TRBD1 (5 bases). CDR1 is SGHTA, CDR2 FQGNSA, per germline. The CDR3 has 15 amino acids. Trimming cost V 5 bases and J 4 bases, with 17 bases left between them. DNA of the CDR3: TGTGCCAGCAGCAACCGACAGACGGGGGGCACTGAAGCTTTCTTT. Its protein product is CASSNRQTGGTEAFF.

J is TRBJ2-2 and V is TRBV14; D uncertain. Germline values: CDR1 SGHDN, CDR2 FVKESK. The V end lost 0 bases, the J end lost 7 bases, and 6 bases lay between the germline ends. The CDR3 runs to 13 residues. The chain's CDR3 is CASSQDLGGELFF. For the CDR3, the DNA is TGTGCCAGCAGCCAAGATCTTGGCGGGGAGCTGTTTTTT.

This clonotype occurred many times. The V gene is TRBV25-1, the J gene TRBJ2-3; 9 bases line up with TRBD2. Germline assignment: CDR1 MGHDK and CDR2 SYGVNS. CDR3 length: 16 residues. After removal of 11 bases from V and 2 bases from J, the junction contained 14 bases not matched to a gene. CDR3 sequence reads: CAAPGGGLANTDTQYF. Here the CDR3 DNA reads TGTGCCGCGCCAGGCGGGGGACTAGCAAACACAGATACGCAGTATTTT.

As concerns this clonotype: Germline is not matched at one junction end, which may reflect a read error. The chain has TRBV7-8 and TRBJ1-1; 7 nucleotides line up with TRBD1. The CDR3 consists of 14 residues. Germline CDR1 SGHVS, CDR2 FQNEAQ. The CDR3 nucleotides read TGTGCCAGCATCCCGAGGACAGGTAACACTGAATCTTTCTTT. Its translation: CASIPRTGNTESFF.

This chain uses TRBV27 with TRBJ2-3; either TRBD1 or TRBD2 may supply D (5 bases each). Per germline, CDR1 MNHEY and CDR2 SMNVEV (reference sequence). Trimming removed 0 bases from V and 4 bases from J, with 8 bases in between. This CDR3 has 14 amino acids. The CDR3 DNA is TGTGCCAGCAGTTTATCTGAGGGGTCAGATACGCAGTATTTT. This encodes CASSLSEGSDTQYF.

The table lists this clonotype with a few counts. CDR3 in amino acids: CASSQMGGDEQYF. The CDR3 region has the DNA TGCGCCAGCAGCCAGATGGGGGGGGACGAGCAGTACTTC. This chain uses TRBV4-1 with TRBJ2-7, with 7 bases lining up with TRBD2. This CDR3 region has 13 residues. With V trimmed by 3 bases and J by 5 bases, 4 bases remained unmatched. Germline V gene sequence: CDR1 MGHRA, CDR2 YSYEKL.

This clonotype was picked up many times. The chain combines TRBV5-1 with TRBJ2-1, with 7 bases that match TRBD2. Germline CDR1 reads SGHRS; CDR2 reads YFSETQ. There are 15 residues in the CDR3. V lost 1 base, J lost 7 bases, and 8 bases stayed unmatched. The CDR3 DNA reads TGCGCCAGCAGCTTGATTGCGGGGGAAGGGAATGAGCAGTTCTTC. Amino acids: CASSLIAGEGNEQFF.

Note on this clonotype: Given a much more abundant clone one base away, this may be a read error. The chain couples TRBV7-8 to TRBJ1-2; D is unclear. Germline CDR1 SGHVS, CDR2 FQNEAQ. The CDR3 loop spans 12 amino acids. Trimming cost V 10 bases and J 4 bases, with 13 bases left between them. In nucleotides, the CDR3 is TGTGCCACCACACCGGGGTCCTATGGCTACACCTTC. As protein: CATTPGSYGYTF.

This clonotype was detected a few times. The V and J genes are TRBV7-8 and TRBJ1-6; D is unclear. Between the trimmed V and J ends, which lost 9 bases and 6 bases, there was a span of 12 bases. The CDR3 contains 13 residues. Germline V CDR1 and CDR2: SGHVS, FQNEAQ. This CDR3 is CASSEDFNSPLHF. The CDR3 coding sequence is TGTGCCAGTTCCGAAGACTTTAATTCACCCCTCCACTTT.

This chain connects TRBV6-2 or TRBV6-3 to TRBJ2-1; TRBD2 aligns across 8 bases. The length of the CDR3 is 17 residues. V gave up 2 bases and J gave up 0 bases; unmatched junction bases: 6. Per the germline V gene, CDR1 is MNHEY and CDR2 is SVGEGT. CDR3 loop: CASSYKSSGRSYNEQFF. CDR3 sequence (DNA): TGTGCCAGCAGTTACAAGTCTAGCGGGCGCTCCTACAATGAGCAGTTCTTC.

This clonotype showed up just a few times. This chain uses TRBV7-4 with TRBJ2-5; a possible D gene is TRBD2 (6 bases). Germline loops: CDR1 SGHVT, CDR2 SQSDAQ. The length of the CDR3 is 16 residues. Trimming cost V 1 base and J 2 bases, with 14 bases left between them. Here the CDR3 reads CASSLEGRLGQETQYF. In nucleotides, the CDR3 is TGTGCCAGCAGCTTAGAGGGGAGGCTGGGGCAAGAGACCCAGTACTTC.

CDR3 coding DNA: TGCAGTGCAGAACCGGGACAGAGATACGAGCAGTACTTC. It encodes CSAEPGQRYEQYF. The chain employs TRBV20-1 and TRBJ2-7; 7 bases fit TRBD1. Per germline, CDR1 DFQATT and CDR2 SNEGSKA (reference sequence). V trimming: 6 bases; J trimming: 4 bases; junction bases outside the gene matches: 9. CDR3 length equals 13 residues.

This clonotype was picked up many times. This sequence joins TRBV7-2 and TRBJ2-1; 7 bases are a match to TRBD2. The V gene's germline CDR1 is SGHTA and CDR2 FQGNSA. The CDR3 has 18 residues. The trim removed 2 bases at V and 0 bases at J, leaving 10 bases unmatched. Here the CDR3 reads CASSLRGGGESSYNEQFF. The CDR3, as DNA: TGTGCCAGCAGCTTACGCGGCGGGGGAGAGAGCTCCTACAATGAGCAGTTCTTC.

This clonotype was observed a few times. The gene calls are TRBV7-2 and TRBJ1-5; the match to TRBD1 covers 7 bases. The trim removed 5 bases at V and 6 bases at J, leaving 13 bases unmatched. Germline V lookup: CDR1 SGHTA, CDR2 FQGNSA. The CDR3 consists of 16 residues. Here the CDR3 DNA reads TGTGCCAGCAGCGTTACAGGGGACGGGTTTGGTCAGCCCCAGCATTTT. It specifies CASSVTGDGFGQPQHF.

The gene calls are TRBV6-2 or TRBV6-3 and TRBJ2-5; D call uncertain. The CDR3 is 12 residues long. With 6 bases removed from V and 5 bases from J, the gap between germline ends came to 10 bases. The germline gives CDR1 MNHEY, CDR2 SVGEGT. Here the CDR3 DNA reads TGTGCCAGCAGAATCCAAGGGGAGACCCAGTACTTC. Protein sequence: CASRIQGETQYF.

The chain couples TRBV12-3 or TRBV12-4 to TRBJ1-2; D not resolved. Trimming removed 2 bases from V and 5 bases from J, with 12 bases in between. This CDR3 comprises 14 residues. DNA of the CDR3: TGTGCCAGCAGTTTATCGTGGGGAGGGTATGGCTACACCTTC. Protein sequence: CASSLSWGGYGYTF.

This clonotype has at least ten counts. CDR3 protein: CASSLSAGGRTGELFF. CDR3 in DNA: TGTGCCAGCAGTTTATCAGCGGGGGGGCGCACCGGGGAGCTGTTTTTT. The J gene is TRBJ2-2, the V gene TRBV12-3 or TRBV12-4, with TRBD2 identical over 10 bases. With 2 bases clipped from V and 4 bases from J, the junction kept 4 bases outside the gene matches. This CDR3 has 16 residues.

The chain recombines TRBV7-6 with TRBJ2-7; possibly TRBD1 or TRBD2 for D (5 bases each). This CDR3 contains 18 residues. The germline V and J ends were trimmed by 6 bases and 0 bases, with 24 bases remaining between them. From germline, CDR1 is SGHVS and CDR2 FNYEAQ. This CDR3 is CASRGPSGRGMGSYEQYF. The CDR3 nucleotides are TGTGCCAGCAGGGGACCTTCAGGCCGGGGCATGGGCTCCTACGAGCAGTACTTC.

This clonotype was detected once. A much larger clonotype is one base distant, so this may be a read error. The chain is built from TRBV7-2 and TRBJ2-7; 10 bases are a match to TRBD1. The junction had 8 bases not matched to a gene; V was cut back by 3 bases and J by 6 bases. The CDR3 is 15 residues long. Germline lookup yields CDR1 SGHTA and CDR2 FQGNSA. As DNA, the CDR3 is TGTGCCAGCAGCTTCCGGACAGGGGGAGATGTCGAGCAGTACTTC. Its translation is CASSFRTGGDVEQYF.

Only a few counts were recorded for this clonotype. The chain uses TRBV6-2 or TRBV6-3 and TRBJ2-7, with no clear D. The germline gives CDR1 MNHEY, CDR2 SVGEGT. This CDR3 comprises 13 residues. The V and J ends lost 5 bases and 3 bases respectively, with 11 bases between them. The CDR3 region is CASSPMLGYEQYF. CDR3 DNA sequence: TGTGCCAGCAGTCCCATGCTAGGCTACGAGCAGTACTTC.

This clonotype was seen only a few times. The chain combines TRBV5-8 with TRBJ2-5; 14 bases map to TRBD2. Unmatched junction bases numbered 5, after V lost 10 bases and J lost 0 bases. This CDR3 region has 15 residues. The V gene's germline CDR1 is SGHTS and CDR2 YDEGEE. This CDR3 reads CAGRLAGGNQETQYF. Written as DNA, the CDR3 is TGTGCCGGACGACTAGCGGGGGGGAACCAAGAGACCCAGTACTTC.

The chain has TRBV29-1 and TRBJ1-1; no firm D call. This CDR3 contains 10 residues. The germline V gene encodes CDR1 SQVTM and CDR2 ANQGSEA. Deletions cut 7 bases from V and 4 bases from J, with 7 bases between. The chain's CDR3 is CSAEGTEAFF. The CDR3 DNA follows: TGCAGCGCCGAGGGCACTGAAGCTTTCTTT. Combining the CDR3 with reference TRBV29-1 and TRBJ1-1 gives the whole variable domain SAVISQKPSRDICQRGTSLTIQCQVDSQVTMMFWYRQQPGQSLTLIATANQGSEATYESGFVIDKFPISRPNLTFSTLTVSNMSPEDSSIYLCSAEGTEAFFGQGTRLTVV.

The rearrangement links TRBV28 to TRBJ1-4; 7 positions agree with TRBD1. Germline loops: CDR1 MDHEN, CDR2 SYDVKM. The length of the CDR3 is 15 residues. V lost 7 bases to trimming and J lost 1 base; unmatched junction nucleotides: 6. CDR3 amino acids: CASTAGGGTNEKLFF. CDR3 DNA sequence: TGTGCCAGCACCGCAGGGGGGGGAACTAATGAAAAACTGTTTTTT.